The 21 T cell receptor beta chains below all came from one sample that was sequenced in a study of Ad26.COV2.S vaccination and SARS-CoV-2 variants. The protocol was immunoSEQ multiplex PCR, while the TCRdb copy is restricted to in-frame clones and leaves out a portion. The data show 300,000 to 400,000 clones, around nine tenths seen once. The treatment: over 15 received Ad26.COV2.S at low or high dose, single or two shots; about 5 received placebo; per-sample allocation not given. Collection of the samples took place on day 63 after the first injection of vaccine or placebo. Source: peripheral blood, taken in a trial of Ad26.COV2.S vaccine versus placebo. The receptors originated from a person between 18 and 65 years old who received the Ad26.COV2.S COVID-19 vaccine or a placebo.

This clone was seen only a few times. J is TRBJ2-1 and V is TRBV24-1; D could derive from TRBD1 or TRBD2 (5 bases each). In germline, CDR1 is KGHDR, CDR2 SFDVKD. V lost 5 bases and J 15 bases, leaving 19 bases between the germline ends. The CDR3 loop spans 13 amino acids. CDR3 sequence: CATSVGVGDVRFF. DNA of the CDR3: TGTGCCACCAGTGTCGGTGTAGGGGACGTGAGGTTCTTC.

V and J are TRBV5-1 and TRBJ1-4; D is perhaps TRBD1 (6 bases). The V and J ends lost 4 bases and 5 bases respectively, with 18 bases between them. The CDR3 runs to 16 residues. CDR1 and CDR2 (germline): SGHRS, YFSETQ. CDR3 sequence reads: CASSNQVGQMNEKLFF. CDR3 nucleotides: TGCGCCAGCAGCAACCAGGTTGGACAGATGAATGAAAAACTGTTTTTT.

The chain employs TRBV27 and TRBJ2-2; possibly TRBD1 for D (5 bases). V was clipped by 2 bases and J by 3 bases, with 7 bases between them. The CDR3 totals 14 residues. Germline CDR1 reads MNHEY; CDR2 reads SMNVEV (reference sequence). The CDR3 DNA reads as TGTGCCAGCAGTTTAGACAGCTACACCGGGGAGCTGTTTTTT. The encoded protein is CASSLDSYTGELFF.

The V and J genes are TRBV7-6 and TRBJ2-2, with 10 bases lining up with TRBD2. The CDR3 extends over 16 amino acids. Trimming cost V 7 bases and J 0 bases; bases outside gene matches: 5. Germline assignment: CDR1 SGHVS and CDR2 FNYEAQ. The CDR3 DNA sequence: TGTGCCAGCAAATTAGCGGGGGGCCCGAACACCGGGGAGCTGTTTTTT. Its translation: CASKLAGGPNTGELFF.

This clone was recorded only once. CDR3 nucleotides: TGCGCCAGCAGCACGGGACCGGGACAGGGATACGAGCAGTACTTC. Its protein is CASSTGPGQGYEQYF. The rearrangement uses TRBV5-1 and TRBJ2-7, with 9 bases that match TRBD1. The CDR3 extends over 15 amino acids. J gave up 4 bases and V 4 bases, and 9 bases lay outside the gene matches. Per germline, CDR1 SGHRS and CDR2 YFSETQ.

The V gene is TRBV29-1, the J gene TRBJ2-1, with 11 bases that match TRBD1. Per germline, CDR1 SQVTM and CDR2 ANQGSEA. The CDR3 is 14 residues long. Losses at the gene ends were 6 bases for V and 2 bases for J; bases not matched to a gene: 3. The CDR3 loop is CSVWGQGAYNEQFF. The CDR3 region has the DNA TGCAGCGTCTGGGGACAGGGGGCCTACAATGAGCAGTTCTTC.

This chain uses TRBV28 with TRBJ2-1; D unresolved. The CDR3 covers 16 residues. V was clipped by 1 base and J by 3 bases, with 13 bases between them. Germline V gene sequence: CDR1 MDHEN, CDR2 SYDVKM. The CDR3 loop reads CASSLSKLVGYNEQFF. The CDR3 DNA is TGTGCCAGCAGTTTATCAAAATTGGTCGGCTACAATGAGCAGTTCTTC. Combining the CDR3 with reference TRBV28 and TRBJ2-1 gives the whole variable domain DVKVTQSSRYLVKRTGEKVFLECVQDMDHENMFWYRQDPGLGLRLIYFSYDVKMKEKGDIPEGYSVSREKKERFSLILESASTNQTSMYLCASSLSKLVGYNEQFFGPGTRLTVL.

This clone was seen only once. The V and J genes are TRBV28 and TRBJ2-7; D is unclear. The CDR3 loop spans 14 amino acids. Trimming pared 3 bases from V and 2 bases from J, leaving 11 bases between. Per germline, CDR1 MDHEN and CDR2 SYDVKM. The CDR3 loop is CASSFTAVPYEQYF. As DNA, the CDR3 is TGTGCCAGCAGTTTCACGGCAGTTCCCTACGAGCAGTACTTC.

The chain joins TRBV4-1 to TRBJ2-2; 8 nucleotides agree with TRBD2. CDR1 is MGHRA, CDR2 YSYEKL, per germline. The V segment lost 4 bases and the J segment 5 bases; nucleotides outside the gene matches: 6. The CDR3 covers 15 residues. DNA for the CDR3: TGCGCCAGCAGCCGAGGACGGGAGGGTACCGGGGAGCTGTTTTTT. As protein: CASSRGREGTGELFF.

A single count supports this clone. The chain joins TRBV11-2 to TRBJ2-2; D possibly corresponds to TRBD1 (5 bases). Germline CDR1 is SGHAT and CDR2 is FQNNGV. The CDR3 consists of 12 residues. Trimming took off 5 bases at V and 5 bases at J, with 6 bases between the two ends. The CDR3 protein is CASSRGTGELFF. CDR3 sequence (DNA): TGTGCCAGCAGCAGGGGTACCGGGGAGCTGTTTTTT.

The chain is built from TRBV19 and TRBJ2-2, with D uncertain. V lost 3 bases, J lost 7 bases, and 3 bases lay in between. The CDR3 runs to 11 residues. Germline assignment: CDR1 LNHDA and CDR2 SQIVND (reference sequence). DNA for the CDR3: TGTGCCAGTAGTATTGTCGGGGAGCTGTTTTTT. It is translated as CASSIVGELFF.

This CDR3 is CASSDTWETQYF. The CDR3 DNA reads as TGTGCCAGCAGCGATACTTGGGAGACCCAGTACTTC. The V gene is TRBV6-5, the J gene TRBJ2-5, with D uncertain. V lost 6 bases and J 5 bases, leaving 10 bases between the germline ends. CDR1 and CDR2 (germline): MNHEY, SVGAGI. The CDR3 is 12 residues long.

The chain is built from TRBV6-6 and TRBJ2-7; maybe TRBD1 (5 bases). The CDR3 runs 14 residues. V gave up 4 bases and J gave up 0 bases, with 10 bases separating them. The germline gives CDR1 MNHNY, CDR2 SVGAGI (reference sequence). CDR3 amino acids: CASSFSGSSYEQYF. The CDR3 DNA sequence: TGTGCCAGCAGTTTTTCAGGGTCCTCCTACGAGCAGTACTTC.

V and J are TRBV7-8 and TRBJ2-6, with 10 bases aligning to TRBD2. V shed 8 bases and J 0 bases; nucleotides not matched to a gene: 4. Germline CDR1 reads SGHVS; CDR2 reads FQNEAQ. The CDR3 consists of 16 residues. The CDR3 DNA reads TGTGCCAGCGGGACTAGCGTTTCCTCTGGGGCCAACGTCCTGACTTTC. As protein: CASGTSVSSGANVLTF.

The gene calls are TRBV3-1 (or the pseudogene TRBV3-2) and TRBJ2-3; no reliable D call. Deletions cut 0 bases from V and 3 bases from J, with 7 bases between. The CDR3 has 14 amino acids. CDR1 and CDR2 from the germline V gene are LGHDT and YNNKEL (reference sequence). CDR3 in DNA: TGTGCCAGCAGCCAAGATTTGGATACAGATACGCAGTATTTT. As protein: CASSQDLDTDTQYF.

V is TRBV27 and J is TRBJ2-3; 7 bases match TRBD2. V dropped 5 bases and J dropped 0; count of bases not matched to a gene: 5. The CDR3 is made up of 15 amino acids. Germline V lookup: CDR1 MNHEY, CDR2 SMNVEV (reference sequence). In DNA form, the CDR3 reads TGTGCCAGCAGTCTTCAGCGGGGTAGCACAGATACGCAGTATTTT. Translated: CASSLQRGSTDTQYF.

J is TRBJ1-1 and V is TRBV6-2 or TRBV6-3; D remains ambiguous. V was shortened by 0 bases and J by 7 bases, with 6 bases between the two germline ends. The CDR3 covers 12 residues. CDR1 is MNHEY and CDR2 is SVGEGT in the germline V gene. In DNA form, the CDR3 reads TGTGCCAGCAGTTACTCGACGGGTGAAGCTTTCTTT. Translating gives CASSYSTGEAFF.

The genes are TRBV9 and TRBJ2-3; 11 bases line up with TRBD2. V lost 3 bases to trimming and J lost 6 bases; unmatched junction nucleotides: 6. The CDR3 consists of 15 residues. The V gene's germline CDR1 is SGDLS and CDR2 YYNGEE. As DNA, the CDR3 is TGTGCCAGCAGCGGTAGCGGGGGGGCGATGGATACGCAGTATTTT. This translates into CASSGSGGAMDTQYF.

The V and J genes are TRBV11-2 and TRBJ2-1; weak D call: TRBD2 (6 bases). The V end lost 4 bases, the J end lost 4 bases, and 14 bases lay between the germline ends. This CDR3 contains 15 residues. Germline V gives CDR1 SGHAT, CDR2 FQNNGV. CDR3 sequence: CASSSDERVYNEQFF. CDR3 sequence (DNA): TGTGCCAGCAGCTCAGACGAGCGGGTTTACAATGAGCAGTTCTTC.

This chain connects TRBV5-1 to TRBJ2-1, with D uncertain. Germline assignment: CDR1 SGHRS and CDR2 YFSETQ. The CDR3 length is 14 residues. Deletions cut 0 bases from V and 6 bases from J, with 10 bases between. CDR3 residues: CASSLVGPSNEQFF. In DNA form, the CDR3 reads TGCGCCAGCAGCTTGGTAGGGCCCAGCAATGAGCAGTTCTTC. The full variable domain, with the rest looked up from reference TRBV5-1 and TRBJ2-1, is KAGVTQTPRYLIKTRGQQVTLSCSPISGHRSVSWYQQTPGQGLQFLFEYFSETQRNKGNFPGRFSGRQFSNSRSEMNVSTLELGDSALYLCASSLVGPSNEQFFGPGTRLTVL.

This clone was seen a handful of times. This chain joins TRBV6-5 and TRBJ1-1; D remains ambiguous. The V gene's germline CDR1 is MNHEY and CDR2 SVGAGI. Trimming removed 6 bases from V and 2 bases from J, with 13 bases in between. The length of the CDR3 is 14 residues. The CDR3 DNA sequence: TGTGCCAGCAGCCGGCTAAATTTAAACACTGAAGCTTTCTTT. This encodes CASSRLNLNTEAFF.